The 23 T cell receptor beta chains below come from one sample, sequenced in a study of CD4 T cells in relation to SARS-CoV-2 and coronaviruses. Unexposed donor CD4+ T cells date from about 2011-2018, before the COVID-19 pandemic. Only in-frame clones appear in the TCRdb table, and some are missing; sequencing was by immunoSEQ multiplex PCR. The sample yields nearly 70,000 clones, approximately 95% seen once. The sample comprised naive CD4+ T cells from PBMCs. Subset in this sample: naive CD4+ T cells isolated by negative enrichment. The receptors shown here come from a human donor in good health.

The rearrangement links TRBV7-9 to TRBJ2-3; the D is unclear. The CDR3 is 14 residues long. V shed 5 bases and J shed 4 bases, with 13 bases lying between them. Looked up from germline, CDR1 is SEHNR and CDR2 is FQNEAQ (reference sequence). The CDR3 sequence: CASSTGSGPDTQYF. The CDR3 DNA is TGTGCCAGCAGCACGGGCTCTGGACCAGATACGCAGTATTTT. The entire variable domain, with the rest obtained from reference TRBV7-9 and TRBJ2-3, is as follows: DTGVSQNPRHKITKRGQNVTFRCDPISEHNRLYWYRQTLGQGPEFLTYFQNEAQLEKSRLLSDRFSAERPKGSFSTLEIQRTEQGDSAMYLCASSTGSGPDTQYFGPGTRLTVL.

J is TRBJ2-1 and V is TRBV1; no check of the table's D call, TRBD2, against the DNA was made. TRBV1 is a pseudogene locus. This CDR3 has 16 amino acids. CDR3 in amino acids: CTSSPGTSRSYNEQFF. In DNA, the CDR3 is TGCACCAGCAGCCCGGGGACTAGTCGTTCCTACAATGAGCAGTTCTTC.

CDR3 sequence reads: CASSRDRVDQPQHF. The CDR3 DNA reads as TGTGCCAGCAGCCGGGACAGGGTCGATCAGCCCCAGCATTTT. The gene calls are TRBV2 and TRBJ1-5, with 9 nucleotides matching TRBD1. V gave up 6 bases and J gave up 5 bases; unmatched junction bases: 5. Germline CDR1 and CDR2: SNHLY and FYNNEI. The CDR3 extends over 14 amino acids.

Written as DNA, the CDR3 is TGTGCCATCAGTGAGTCAGGAGAGACCCAGTACTTC. Amino acid sequence: CAISESGETQYF. The rearrangement uses TRBV10-3 and TRBJ2-5; D unclear. V shed 0 bases and J shed 4 bases, with 3 bases lying between them. Per the germline V gene, CDR1 is ENHRY and CDR2 is SYGVKD. The CDR3 sequence is 12 residues long.

The CDR3 loop is CASSSSGTASTDTQYF. The DNA for the CDR3 is TGTGCCAGCAGCTCTAGCGGGACGGCTAGCACAGATACGCAGTATTTT. The chain is built from TRBV5-8 and TRBJ2-3; 9 bases match TRBD2. Germline V gene lookup returns CDR1 SGHTS and CDR2 YDEGEE. The CDR3 spans 16 residues. V lost 3 bases, J lost 0 bases, and 5 bases stayed unmatched. Full variable domain (missing parts from reference TRBV5-8 and TRBJ2-3): EAGVTQSPTHLIKTRGQQATLRCSPISGHTSVYWYQQALGLGLQFLLWYDEGEERNRGNFPPRFSGRQFPNYSSELNVNALELEDSALYLCASSSSGTASTDTQYFGPGTRLTVL.

This chain connects TRBV2 to TRBJ1-3; tentative D call: TRBD1 (5 bases). The V gene lost 3 bases and the J gene lost 0 bases, with 12 bases spanning the gap. This CDR3 has 16 residues. Looked up from germline, CDR1 is SNHLY and CDR2 is FYNNEI. The CDR3 here is CASSDLAGNSGNTIYF. Here the CDR3 DNA reads TGTGCCAGCAGTGACTTGGCAGGGAACTCTGGAAACACCATATATTTT.

This chain links TRBV6-6 with TRBJ2-7; no firm D call. The CDR3 has 11 residues. V was trimmed by 8 bases and J by 6 bases, leaving 11 bases between them. The germline V gene encodes CDR1 MNHNY and CDR2 SVGAGI (reference sequence). CDR3 residues: CASQRSAEQYF. The CDR3 coding sequence is TGTGCCAGCCAAAGATCAGCCGAGCAGTACTTC.

The chain carries TRBV5-1 and TRBJ2-3; 10 bases are a match to TRBD2. Germline assignment: CDR1 SGHRS and CDR2 YFSETQ. Unmatched junction bases numbered 1, after V lost 2 bases and J lost 1 base. The CDR3 consists of 15 residues. The CDR3 region is CASSLGTSGTDTQYF. In DNA, the CDR3 is TGCGCCAGCAGCTTAGGGACTAGCGGCACAGATACGCAGTATTTT. The variable domain in full, with the rest retrieved from reference TRBV5-1 and TRBJ2-3, is KAGVTQTPRYLIKTRGQQVTLSCSPISGHRSVSWYQQTPGQGLQFLFEYFSETQRNKGNFPGRFSGRQFSNSRSEMNVSTLELGDSALYLCASSLGTSGTDTQYFGPGTRLTVL.

The gene calls are TRBV19 and TRBJ1-2, with TRBD1 matching 8 bases. The length of the CDR3 is 13 residues. Germline trimming cut 6 bases from V and 4 bases from J; bases unmatched to any gene: 4. Germline V gives CDR1 LNHDA, CDR2 SQIVND (reference sequence). CDR3: CASRRTGPYGYTF. DNA of the CDR3: TGTGCCAGTAGACGGACAGGGCCCTATGGCTACACCTTC.

The V and J genes are TRBV5-4 and TRBJ2-2, with 11 nucleotides matching TRBD1. This CDR3 comprises 16 residues. Trimming cost V 4 bases and J 7 bases; bases outside gene matches: 9. Germline loops: CDR1 SGHNT, CDR2 YYREEE (reference sequence). CDR3 sequence: CASSTRTGGAFGELFF. The CDR3 DNA reads TGTGCCAGCAGCACCCGGACAGGGGGCGCCTTCGGGGAGCTGTTTTTT.

V gene TRBV14 combines with J gene TRBJ1-2; D not certain. Germline CDR1 SGHDN, CDR2 FVKESK. This CDR3 comprises 13 residues. Trimming cost V 1 base and J 7 bases, with 10 bases left between them. DNA of the CDR3: TGTGCCAGCAGCCAAGTGCAACATAGTGGCTACACCTTC. Translation: CASSQVQHSGYTF.

The rearrangement joins TRBV3-1 (or the pseudogene TRBV3-2) to TRBJ2-1; perhaps D is TRBD1 or TRBD2 (5 bases each). The CDR3 totals 13 residues. V was clipped by 4 bases and J by 9 bases, with 13 bases between them. CDR1 and CDR2 (germline): LGHDT, YNNKEL (reference sequence). The chain's CDR3 is CASSRRDRPEQFF. As DNA, the CDR3 is TGTGCCAGCAGCCGCCGGGACCGACCTGAGCAGTTCTTC.

The CDR3 DNA is TGCGCCAGCAGCTCGAGGGGGACCCATGAAAAACTGTTTTTT. Amino acids: CASSSRGTHEKLFF. The genes are TRBV5-1 and TRBJ1-4, with D possibly being TRBD1 (6 bases). In germline, CDR1 is SGHRS, CDR2 YFSETQ. The CDR3 has 14 residues. V shed 3 bases and J shed 6 bases, with 12 bases lying between them.

The rearrangement uses TRBV5-4 and TRBJ2-7, with 10 positions matching TRBD1. Germline CDR1 and CDR2: SGHNT and YYREEE (reference sequence). CDR3 length: 14 amino acids. J lost 6 bases, V lost 4 bases, and 7 bases had no gene match. CDR3 nucleotide sequence: TGTGCCAGCAGCAAGGGACAGGGGATGTTCGAGCAGTACTTC. Encoded protein: CASSKGQGMFEQYF.

This clone was recorded once. V gene TRBV6-4 combines with J gene TRBJ2-1; TRBD2 aligns across 10 bases. Germline V gene sequence: CDR1 MRHNA, CDR2 SNTAGT. The CDR3 consists of 15 residues. V gave up 4 bases and J gave up 4 bases; unmatched junction bases: 4. Here the CDR3 reads CASSVLAGEYNEQFF. As DNA, the CDR3 is TGTGCCAGCAGTGTGCTAGCGGGAGAGTACAATGAGCAGTTCTTC.

V gene TRBV29-1 combines with J gene TRBJ2-7; TRBD1 matches at 10 bases. The V segment lost 7 bases and the J segment 3 bases; nucleotides outside the gene matches: 9. The germline V gene has CDR1 SQVTM and CDR2 ANQGSEA. This CDR3 is built from 14 residues. In DNA, the CDR3 is TGCAGCGGTTTACTCCGGGACAGGGGCTACGAGCAGTACTTC. Protein: CSGLLRDRGYEQYF.

In this sample, this clone turned up once. The J gene is TRBJ1-3, the V gene TRBV3-1 (or the pseudogene TRBV3-2); D is ambiguous. CDR1 and CDR2 from the germline V gene are LGHDT and YNNKEL (reference sequence). The CDR3 is 15 amino acids. Trimming shortened V by 2 bases and J by 0 bases, and 8 bases separated the two germline ends. CDR3 amino acids: CASSQSPLSGNTIYF. The CDR3 nucleotides read TGTGCCAGCAGCCAATCTCCCCTCTCTGGAAACACCATATATTTT.

The V gene is TRBV28, the J gene TRBJ1-1; 8 bases are shared with TRBD1. V lost 6 bases, J lost 3 bases, and 15 bases stayed unmatched. Looked up from germline, CDR1 is MDHEN and CDR2 is SYDVKM. This CDR3 contains 17 residues. The CDR3 DNA reads TGTGCCAGCAGCTTGGGGGGGCAGGGGGCTTTAGACACTGAAGCTTTCTTT. It codes for CASSLGGQGALDTEAFF.

This chain connects TRBV4-3 to TRBJ2-5; no firm D call. This CDR3 region has 13 residues. With 2 bases removed from V and 5 bases from J, the gap between germline ends came to 9 bases. Germline values: CDR1 LGHNA, CDR2 YSLEER. The CDR3 loop reads CASSQKTEETQYF. CDR3 DNA sequence: TGCGCCAGCAGCCAAAAAACGGAGGAGACCCAGTACTTC.

This CDR3 is CAWSSGVLIYSPLHF. In DNA, the CDR3 is TGTGCCTGGAGTTCGGGGGTCCTTATCTATTCACCCCTCCACTTT. The genes are TRBV30 and TRBJ1-6; possible D gene TRBD1, 5 bases. The ends were cut back, 2 bases at V and 8 bases at J, with 16 bases in the middle. The CDR3 is 15 residues long. The germline V gene has CDR1 GTSNPN and CDR2 SVGIG (reference sequence).

The chain employs TRBV6-2 or TRBV6-3 and TRBJ2-7, with 12 bases aligning to TRBD2. The V segment lost 2 bases and the J segment 5 bases; nucleotides outside the gene matches: 4. CDR3 length: 15 amino acids. Looked up from germline, CDR1 is MNHEY and CDR2 is SVGEGT. CDR3 nucleotides: TGTGCCAGCAGTTACCGTCGGACTAGCGGGGACGAGCAGTACTTC. This encodes CASSYRRTSGDEQYF.

The chain has TRBV30 and TRBJ1-1, with D perhaps TRBD1 (6 bases). There are 15 residues in the CDR3. The germline V gene encodes CDR1 GTSNPN and CDR2 SVGIG (reference sequence). The V end was cut by 3 bases, the J end by 5 bases, with 19 bases between. The CDR3, as DNA: TGTGCCTGGAGGGCTTGGTGGGAAGGGGGAACTGAAGCTTTCTTT. This codes for CAWRAWWEGGTEAFF. Combining the CDR3 with reference TRBV30 and TRBJ1-1 gives the whole variable domain SQTIHQWPATLVQPVGSPLSLECTVEGTSNPNLYWYRQAAGRGLQLLFYSVGIGQISSEVPQNLSASRPQDRQFILSSKKLLLSDSGFYLCAWRAWWEGGTEAFFGQGTRLTVV.

The V and J genes are TRBV19 and TRBJ1-4; tentative D call: TRBD1 (6 bases). There are 14 residues in the CDR3. V was trimmed by 4 bases and J by 4 bases, leaving 10 bases between them. Germline CDR1 reads LNHDA; CDR2 reads SQIVND (reference sequence). DNA for the CDR3: TGTGCCAGTAGTACGGACAGAGATAATGAAAAACTGTTTTTT. Translating gives CASSTDRDNEKLFF.